These 6 T cell receptor beta chains came from one sample sequenced in a study of T-cell reconstitution after alpha-beta-depleted transplantation in children. Molecular barcoding with unique molecular identifiers was used for the TCRbeta library. In TCRdb, the PCR reads were re-called with MiXCR into one record per CDR3 protein. Of hundreds of thousands of distinct CDR3 sequences listed, 10% to 15% are singletons. Specimen: PBMCs, collected before TCRalphabeta/CD19-depleted stem cell transplant. These receptors all come from a girl between 2 and 10 years old with congenital amegakaryocytic thrombocytopenia, due to receive a stem cell transplant.

This clonotype was observed a few times. V is TRBV18 and J is TRBJ2-7; unclear D gene. V lost 3 bases, J lost 0 bases, and 15 bases lay in between. Germline V gene lookup returns CDR1 KGHSH and CDR2 LQKENI. The CDR3 extends over 16 amino acids. The CDR3 DNA is TGTGCCAGCTCACCTTACCCGGCCCAAAGCTCCTACGAGCAGTACTTC. This gives the protein CASSPYPAQSSYEQYF.

The J gene is TRBJ2-1, the V gene TRBV18; TRBD1 aligns across 7 bases. J lost 8 bases, V lost 3 bases, and 1 base had no gene match. The CDR3 contains 12 residues. CDR1 is KGHSH, CDR2 LQKENI, per germline. The CDR3 nucleotides are TGTGCCAGCTCACCGGGGACAGATGAGCAGTTCTTC. It translates to CASSPGTDEQFF.

The chain uses TRBV14 and TRBJ2-7; TRBD1 aligns across 7 bases. V trimming: 0 bases; J trimming: 4 bases; junction bases outside the gene matches: 6. Germline loops: CDR1 SGHDN, CDR2 FVKESK. CDR3 length equals 15 residues. The CDR3 sequence is CASSQEALQGYEQYF. CDR3 bases: TGTGCCAGCAGCCAAGAAGCCTTACAGGGGTACGAGCAGTACTTC. The whole variable domain, filled in from reference TRBV14 and TRBJ2-7, reads EAGVTQFPSHSVIEKGQTVTLRCDPISGHDNLYWYRRVMGKEIKFLLHFVKESKQDESGMPNNRFLAERTGGTYSTLKVQPAELEDSGVYFCASSQEALQGYEQYFGPGTRLTVT.

This rearrangement joins TRBV11-1 to TRBJ2-6; weak D call: TRBD1 (7 bases). This CDR3 spans 20 amino acids. Germline-derived CDR1 and CDR2 are SGHAT and FQDESV (reference sequence). V lost 2 bases and J 0 bases, leaving 20 bases between the germline ends. The CDR3 region has the DNA TGTGCCAGCAGCTTAACAGTTTCGTCAGGGGGGATCTCTGGGGCCAACGTCCTGACTTTC. It yields the protein CASSLTVSSGGISGANVLTF.

This clonotype was counted a few times. CDR3 region: CASSLGLGEVFYEQYF. In DNA, the CDR3 is TGCGCCAGCAGCCTCGGACTGGGGGAGGTGTTTTACGAGCAGTACTTC. This chain links TRBV5-1 with TRBJ2-7; TRBD2 is a possible D gene (6 bases). The CDR3 runs 16 residues. The germline V gene has CDR1 SGHRS and CDR2 YFSETQ. V was trimmed by 4 bases and J by 4 bases, leaving 21 bases between them.

This clonotype turned up a few times. V usage is TRBV3-1 and J usage is TRBJ2-1, with D possibly matching TRBD2 (6 bases). Trimming took 6 bases from V and 0 from J, leaving 18 bases between them. This CDR3 region has 17 residues. Germline CDR1 reads LGHDT; CDR2 reads YNNKEL (reference sequence). For the CDR3, the DNA is TGTGCCAGCAGGCCCGAGGGAAGCGGGCCCTCCTACAATGAGCAGTTCTTC. Residues: CASRPEGSGPSYNEQFF.